This T cell receptor beta chain was identified in a study of cytomegalovirus exposure and HLA in healthy donors. The study ran its PCR with 60 Vbeta and 13 Jbeta primers. The protocol was immunoSEQ multiplex PCR, while the TCRdb copy is restricted to in-frame clones and leaves out a portion. This table has 100,000 to 150,000 clones, 74% appearing once. As regards this clone: Its antigen remains unknown.

Study findings and constraints: A later analysis reportedly found that, within productive TCRs, an Asian-associated ancestry cluster had fewer N-insertions than the mean observed across the 666 donors. Some segments of the V type, notably TRBV6-2 and TRBV6-3, were excluded as indistinguishable.

Healthy bone marrow donors formed the donor group. Germline lookup yields CDR1 MNHNY and CDR2 SVGAGI (reference sequence). V shed 6 bases and J 7 bases; nucleotides not matched to a gene: 11. CDR3 length equals 16 residues. Sequenced sample: PBMCs. This TCR derives from a woman aged 45 to 65 in good health and CMV-seropositive. The chain joins TRBV6-6 to TRBJ1-5, with 11 bases aligning to TRBD1. The CDR3 here is CASRVGQGASLQPQHF. CDR3 nucleotide sequence: TGTGCCAGCAGGGTTGGACAGGGGGCGAGTCTACAGCCCCAGCATTTT.